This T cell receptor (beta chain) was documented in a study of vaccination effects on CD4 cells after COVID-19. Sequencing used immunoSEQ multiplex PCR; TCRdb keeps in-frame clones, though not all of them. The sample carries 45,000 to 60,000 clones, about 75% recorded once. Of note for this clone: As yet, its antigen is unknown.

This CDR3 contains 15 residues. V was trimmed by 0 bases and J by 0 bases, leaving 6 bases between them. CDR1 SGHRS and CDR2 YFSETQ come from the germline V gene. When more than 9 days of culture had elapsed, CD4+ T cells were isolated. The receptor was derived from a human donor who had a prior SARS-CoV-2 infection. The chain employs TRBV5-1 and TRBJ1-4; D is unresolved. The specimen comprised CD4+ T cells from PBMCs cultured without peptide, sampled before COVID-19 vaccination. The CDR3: CASSLESATNEKLFF. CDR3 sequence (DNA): TGCGCCAGCAGCTTGGAGTCGGCAACTAATGAAAAACTGTTTTTT.